The 21 T cell receptor beta chains in this list originate from one sample, sequenced in a study of cytomegalovirus exposure and HLA in healthy donors. Amplification used 60 Vbeta primers and 13 Jbeta primers. Some clones are missing from TCRdb's copy, which holds only in-frame ones; the method was immunoSEQ multiplex PCR. The sample has some 150,000 clones, roughly 80% seen once. Sequencing input: PBMCs. These TCRs come from a woman aged 45 to 65 in good health and CMV-seronegative.

The V call is TRBV14, the J call TRBJ1-1; a possible D gene is TRBD1 (5 bases). Trimming pared 6 bases from V and 1 base from J, leaving 21 bases between. The V gene's germline CDR1 is SGHDN and CDR2 FVKESK. The CDR3 is made up of 17 amino acids. CDR3 in amino acids: CASRLGLRRARNTEAFF. In DNA, the CDR3 is TGTGCCAGCAGGCTGGGATTGCGCAGGGCGAGGAACACTGAAGCTTTCTTT.

The chain carries TRBV7-6 and TRBJ2-7, with D possibly being TRBD1 (6 bases). Trimming shortened V by 1 base and J by 2 bases, and 9 bases separated the two germline ends. Germline V gives CDR1 SGHVS, CDR2 FNYEAQ. The CDR3 runs to 14 residues. The CDR3 sequence is CASSLGGGAYEQYF. The CDR3 nucleotides read TGTGCCAGCAGCTTAGGAGGGGGAGCCTACGAGCAGTACTTC.

The chain links TRBV28 to TRBJ1-2, with 9 bases aligning to TRBD1. Germline loops: CDR1 MDHEN, CDR2 SYDVKM. V dropped 2 bases and J dropped 7; count of bases not matched to a gene: 5. The CDR3 is made up of 14 amino acids. CDR3 loop: CASSLAGTGCGYTF. The CDR3 nucleotides are TGTGCCAGCAGTTTAGCCGGGACAGGGTGTGGCTACACCTTC.

This clone came up a few times. The chain links TRBV7-8 to TRBJ1-2; D call uncertain. The germline V gene has CDR1 SGHVS and CDR2 FQNEAQ. Trimming stripped 1 base from V and 4 bases from J, with 19 bases between. The CDR3 extends over 17 amino acids. CDR3 protein: CASSLGVVPEGFYGYTF. In nucleotides, the CDR3 is TGTGCCAGCAGCTTAGGAGTAGTTCCCGAGGGTTTCTATGGCTACACCTTC.

This rearrangement joins TRBV9 to TRBJ2-3, with 15 bases lining up with TRBD2. The CDR3 has 17 residues. Germline CDR1 is SGDLS and CDR2 is YYNGEE. V lost 4 bases, J lost 4 bases, and 7 bases stayed unmatched. This CDR3 reads CASSTRTSGGGSDTQYF. In DNA form, the CDR3 reads TGTGCCAGCAGCACCCGGACTAGCGGGGGGGGATCAGATACGCAGTATTTT. The full variable domain, with the rest looked up from reference TRBV9 and TRBJ2-3, is DSGVTQTPKHLITATGQRVTLRCSPRSGDLSVYWYQQSLDQGLQFLIQYYNGEERAKGNILERFSAQQFPDLHSELNLSSLELGDSALYFCASSTRTSGGGSDTQYFGPGTRLTVL.

J is TRBJ2-3 and V is TRBV7-2; no reliable D call. The germline V and J ends were trimmed by 5 bases and 0 bases, with 9 bases remaining between them. Germline-derived CDR1 and CDR2 are SGHTA and FQGNSA. The CDR3 length is 14 residues. CDR3 bases: TGTGCCAGCAGCCCCCCCTATAGCACAGATACGCAGTATTTT. This translates into CASSPPYSTDTQYF.

CDR3 sequence reads: CASSDYQGGTGELFF. The CDR3 DNA sequence: TGTGCCAGCAGTGACTACCAGGGTGGTACCGGGGAGCTGTTTTTT. The V gene is TRBV2, the J gene TRBJ2-2, with D possibly matching TRBD1 (5 bases). V lost 3 bases to trimming and J lost 5 bases, with 13 bases between them. The germline CDR1 and CDR2 sequences are SNHLY and FYNNEI. This CDR3 has 15 amino acids.

The J gene is TRBJ1-2, the V gene TRBV5-8; D not certain. Trimming removed 4 bases at V and 1 base at J, with 14 bases between. CDR3 length: 15 amino acids. Germline CDR1 reads SGHTS; CDR2 reads YDEGEE. CDR3 bases: TGTGCCAGCAGCCTAGGATCTGTATTTAACTATGGCTACACCTTC. The encoded protein is CASSLGSVFNYGYTF. Supplemented by reference TRBV5-8 and TRBJ1-2, the full variable domain reads EAGVTQSPTHLIKTRGQQATLRCSPISGHTSVYWYQQALGLGLQFLLWYDEGEERNRGNFPPRFSGRQFPNYSSELNVNALELEDSALYLCASSLGSVFNYGYTFGSGTRLTVV.

The J gene is TRBJ2-7, the V gene TRBV11-1; 9 nucleotides line up with TRBD2. The CDR3 is made up of 15 amino acids. The trim removed 3 bases at V and 1 base at J, leaving 4 bases unmatched. Germline V gives CDR1 SGHAT, CDR2 FQDESV (reference sequence). As DNA, the CDR3 is TGTGCCAGCAGCTTCGATCTAGCGGGATCCTACGAGCAGTACTTC. This encodes CASSFDLAGSYEQYF.

The V gene is TRBV27, the J gene TRBJ1-1; D ambiguous. Trimming stripped 10 bases from V and 3 bases from J, with 12 bases between. The CDR3 has 12 residues. Germline V gives CDR1 MNHEY, CDR2 SMNVEV (reference sequence). Written as DNA, the CDR3 is TGTGCCAACCGAGACCGGGACACTGAAGCTTTCTTT. Protein: CANRDRDTEAFF.

This clone was found once. The genes are TRBV6-5 and TRBJ1-6; no clear D gene. Deletions cut 2 bases from V and 10 bases from J, with 12 bases between. In germline, CDR1 is MNHEY, CDR2 SVGAGI. The CDR3 has 14 amino acids. The CDR3 is CASSYGVEGSPLHF. CDR3 in DNA: TGTGCCAGCAGTTACGGCGTCGAGGGATCACCCCTCCACTTT.

The chain employs TRBV5-6 and TRBJ2-5, with 7 bases lining up with TRBD1. Germline assignment: CDR1 SGHDT and CDR2 YYEEEE. The CDR3 covers 14 residues. Unmatched junction bases numbered 6, after V lost 2 bases and J lost 5 bases. CDR3 DNA sequence: TGTGCCAGCAGCTTAACAGGGGTATGGGAGACCCAGTACTTC. It codes for CASSLTGVWETQYF.

The J gene is TRBJ2-7, the V gene TRBV2; TRBD1 is a possible D gene (6 bases). The CDR3 extends over 11 amino acids. Trimming removed 1 base at V and 12 bases at J, with 10 bases between. CDR1 is SNHLY and CDR2 is FYNNEI in the germline V gene. The CDR3 DNA reads as TGTGCCAGCAGTGAAGTGACAGGAGTGTACTTC. The encoded protein is CASSEVTGVYF.

The chain is built from TRBV2 and TRBJ1-1, with TRBD1 matching 9 bases. J was trimmed by 6 bases and V by 4 bases; bases with no gene match: 3. The CDR3 sequence is 13 residues long. The germline CDR1 and CDR2 sequences are SNHLY and FYNNEI. CDR3: CASSGTGVSEAFF. DNA for the CDR3: TGTGCCAGCAGTGGGACAGGGGTTTCTGAAGCTTTCTTT.

CDR3 sequence: CASGLASDREGGYTF. CDR3 coding DNA: TGTGCTAGTGGTTTGGCGTCCGACAGGGAAGGTGGCTACACCTTC. J is TRBJ1-2 and V is TRBV12-5, with 7 bases aligning to TRBD1. After removal of 1 base from V and 7 bases from J, the junction contained 9 bases not matched to a gene. CDR3 length: 15 amino acids. The V gene's germline CDR1 is LGHNT and CDR2 FRNRAP.

This chain uses TRBV25-1 with TRBJ1-1; D is unclear. CDR1 is MGHDK and CDR2 is SYGVNS in the germline V gene. The CDR3 contains 17 residues. The germline V and J ends were trimmed by 0 bases and 10 bases, with 24 bases remaining between them. The CDR3 coding sequence is TGTGCCAGCAGTGAATATTTCCTTCCCGGGAGCCCCGGCGGAGCTTTCTTT. The encoded protein is CASSEYFLPGSPGGAFF.

The chain combines TRBV28 with TRBJ1-1; no definite D call. The CDR3 runs to 16 residues. Germline CDR1 MDHEN, CDR2 SYDVKM. Trimming cost V 2 bases and J 5 bases, with 18 bases left between them. CDR3 DNA sequence: TGTGCCAGCAGTTTAGGGTCAGCCCTCCGGGGAACTGAAGCTTTCTTT. The encoded protein is CASSLGSALRGTEAFF.

This clone showed up just a few times. This sequence joins TRBV6-5 and TRBJ1-2; 10 positions match TRBD1. In germline, CDR1 is MNHEY, CDR2 SVGAGI. The CDR3 has 13 amino acids. The V and J ends lost 4 bases and 6 bases, in that order; junction bases with no gene match: 2. CDR3 sequence: CASSWGQGNGYTF. CDR3 DNA: TGTGCCAGCAGTTGGGGACAGGGGAATGGCTACACCTTC.

The V gene is TRBV13, the J gene TRBJ1-1, with TRBD1 matching 8 bases. The CDR3 has 15 residues. V was clipped by 3 bases and J by 5 bases; unmatched bases: 8. Germline CDR1 reads PRHDT; CDR2 reads FYEKMQ (reference sequence). DNA of the CDR3: TGTGCCAGCAGCTTCCCTCCGGGACAGGATACTGAAGCTTTCTTT. This encodes CASSFPPGQDTEAFF. The full variable domain, completed using reference TRBV13 and TRBJ1-1, is AAGVIQSPRHLIKEKRETATLKCYPIPRHDTVYWYQQGPGQDPQFLISFYEKMQSDKGSIPDRFSAQQFSDYHSELNMSSLELGDSALYFCASSFPPGQDTEAFFGQGTRLTVV.

The V gene is TRBV7-6, the J gene TRBJ2-1, with TRBD2 matching 11 bases. The CDR3 runs 18 residues. Germline lookup yields CDR1 SGHVS and CDR2 FNYEAQ. J gave up 3 bases and V 6 bases, and 13 bases lay outside the gene matches. The CDR3 DNA sequence: TGTGCCAGCAGATCTTCTTCTAGCGGGGGGTCTCGCTACAATGAGCAGTTCTTC. Its protein product is CASRSSSSGGSRYNEQFF. Variable domain in full (rest from reference TRBV7-6 and TRBJ2-1): GAGVSQSPRYKVTKRGQDVALRCDPISGHVSLYWYRQALGQGPEFLTYFNYEAQQDKSGLPNDRFSAERPEGSISTLTIQRTEQRDSAMYRCASRSSSSGGSRYNEQFFGPGTRLTVL.

This chain joins TRBV7-8 and TRBJ1-1; D gene uncertain. Germline CDR1 is SGHVS and CDR2 is FQNEAQ. V was pared by 0 bases and J by 0 bases, with 5 bases between. The CDR3 totals 14 residues. CDR3 bases: TGTGCCAGCAGCTTAGCGGAGATGAACACTGAAGCTTTCTTT. It codes for CASSLAEMNTEAFF.